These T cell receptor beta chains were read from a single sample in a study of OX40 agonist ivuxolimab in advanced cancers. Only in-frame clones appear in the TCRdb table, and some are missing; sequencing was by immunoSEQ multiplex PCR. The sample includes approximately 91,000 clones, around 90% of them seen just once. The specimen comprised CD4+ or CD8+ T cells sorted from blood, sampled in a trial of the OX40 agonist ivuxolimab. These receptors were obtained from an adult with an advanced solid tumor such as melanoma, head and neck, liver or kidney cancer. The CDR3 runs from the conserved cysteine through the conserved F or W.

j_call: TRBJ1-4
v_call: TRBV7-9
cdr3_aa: CASSSWPANEKLFF

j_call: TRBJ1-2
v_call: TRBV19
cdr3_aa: CASSSNTGGATTYGYTF

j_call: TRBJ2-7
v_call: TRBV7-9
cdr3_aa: CASSLLGSRGTYEQYF

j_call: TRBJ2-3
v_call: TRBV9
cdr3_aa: CASSVGRGRDTDTQYF

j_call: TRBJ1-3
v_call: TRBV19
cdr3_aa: CASRALSSGNTIYF

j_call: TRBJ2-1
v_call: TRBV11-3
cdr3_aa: CASSLSTEPSYNEQFF

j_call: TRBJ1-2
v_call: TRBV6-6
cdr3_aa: CASSQGYGYTF

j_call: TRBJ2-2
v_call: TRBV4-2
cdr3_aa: CASSQVRQGANTGELFF

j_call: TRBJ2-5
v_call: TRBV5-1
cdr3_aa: CASSFTGEETQYF

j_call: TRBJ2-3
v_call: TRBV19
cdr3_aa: CASSITPSGYTDTQYF

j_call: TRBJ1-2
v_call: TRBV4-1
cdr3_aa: CASSQEGQGYGYTF

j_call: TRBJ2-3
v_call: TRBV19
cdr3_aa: CASSPAQSDTQYF

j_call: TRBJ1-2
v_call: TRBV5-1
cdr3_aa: CASSVSRDRGSGYTF

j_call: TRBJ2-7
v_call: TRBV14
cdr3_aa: CASSQEVPGVEQYF